The present entry profiles one T cell receptor (beta chain) with its context. Its antigen is unidentified. V lost 4 bases and J lost 0; bases outside the gene matches: 8. The CDR3 has 16 residues. The germline V gene has CDR1 SGHDT and CDR2 YYEEEE. The sample belongs to a study of OX40 agonist ivuxolimab in advanced cancers. Across the study: In three patients, partial responses were observed, one with hepatocellular carcinoma and two with cutaneous melanoma. Study-level findings and limits: Average numbers of expanded clones were greater in CD8+ T cells than in CD4+. Specificity for antigen went undetermined in the expanded peripheral T cells.

Sequencing used immunoSEQ multiplex PCR; TCRdb keeps in-frame clones, though not all of them. Of about 80,000 clones in the sample, approximately 92% are singletons; the top ten hold about 8%. Sequences were derived from CD4+ or CD8+ T cells sorted from blood, sampled in a trial of the OX40 agonist ivuxolimab. The rearrangement uses TRBV5-6 and TRBJ2-3; 7 bases align to TRBD1. This receptor was taken from an adult with an advanced solid tumor such as melanoma, head and neck, liver or kidney cancer. CDR3 sequence: CASSQTGTVSTDTQYF. The CDR3 nucleotides read TGTGCCAGCAGCCAGACAGGGACAGTTAGCACAGATACGCAGTATTTT. The whole variable domain, filled in from reference TRBV5-6 and TRBJ2-3, reads DAGVTQSPTHLIKTRGQQVTLRCSPKSGHDTVSWYQQALGQGPQFIFQYYEEEERQRGNFPDRFSGHQFPNYSSELNVNALLLGDSALYLCASSQTGTVSTDTQYFGPGTRLTVL.